The next 25 T cell receptor beta chains were all read from a single sample in a study of blood T cells in healthy people across ages. Primers used in a second PCR of about 6 to 12 cycles were a sample-barcoded 5' primer and a J-beta primer mix. MiXCR was run by TCRdb on the 5' RACE reads, yielding one entry per CDR3 protein. This sample has over 500,000 distinct CDR3 sequences; about 27% occur once, and the top ten carry under 4.5%. Another study also made use of these data, one on T cells of mothers and their children.

Specimen: blood. The source of these receptors is a boy younger than 10 in good health.

The chain employs TRBV7-9 and TRBJ2-5, with D tentatively TRBD2 (6 bases). V was cut by 8 bases and J by 4 bases, with 11 bases left in between. CDR3 size: 12 residues. CDR1 SEHNR and CDR2 FQNEAQ come from the germline V gene (reference sequence). The CDR3 region is CASLGGRETQYF. CDR3 nucleotide sequence: TGTGCCAGCTTAGGAGGGAGAGAGACCCAGTACTTC.

The rearrangement links TRBV12-3 or TRBV12-4 to TRBJ1-4; possibly TRBD1 for D (5 bases). CDR3 size: 14 residues. The ends were cut back, 6 bases at V and 8 bases at J, with 16 bases in the middle. In DNA, the CDR3 is TGTGCCAGCAGGAGGGGTACTAGAGAGGAAAAACTGTTTTTT. It translates to CASRRGTREEKLFF.

There are a few counts of this clonotype. This chain connects TRBV4-3 to TRBJ1-5; D gene unclear. The CDR3 loop spans 17 amino acids. The germline V gene has CDR1 LGHNA and CDR2 YSLEER. Trimming pared 0 bases from V and 4 bases from J, leaving 16 bases between. The CDR3 DNA reads as TGCGCCAGCAGCCAAGATAGAAGACACGCGGTAAATCAGCCCCAGCATTTT. The encoded protein is CASSQDRRHAVNQPQHF.

This clonotype was seen more than once but under ten times. This chain links TRBV7-9 with TRBJ1-3; 8 nucleotides align to TRBD1. The CDR3 covers 17 residues. Germline V gene lookup returns CDR1 SEHNR and CDR2 FQNEAQ (reference sequence). The J segment lost 0 bases and the V segment lost 10 bases, leaving 14 bases of the junction unmatched. CDR3 amino acids: CATRGPILGPSGNTIYF. CDR3 in DNA: TGTGCCACCAGGGGGCCCATATTAGGCCCCTCTGGAAACACCATATATTTT. Using reference TRBV7-9 and TRBJ1-3 for the parts outside the CDR3, the full variable domain is DTGVSQNPRHKITKRGQNVTFRCDPISEHNRLYWYRQTLGQGPEFLTYFQNEAQLEKSRLLSDRFSAERPKGSFSTLEIQRTEQGDSAMYLCATRGPILGPSGNTIYFGEGSWLTVV.

V gene TRBV10-3 combines with J gene TRBJ2-5; D is perhaps TRBD1 (6 bases). Trimming removed 6 bases at V and 1 base at J, with 9 bases between. The CDR3 consists of 13 residues. Germline-derived CDR1 and CDR2 are ENHRY and SYGVKD. CDR3 loop: CAIRGTTQETQYF. CDR3 DNA: TGTGCCATCAGAGGGACAACCCAAGAGACCCAGTACTTC.

This sequence joins TRBV24-1 and TRBJ2-7, with D possibly being TRBD1 (6 bases). The CDR3 has 15 residues. Germline V gene lookup returns CDR1 KGHDR and CDR2 SFDVKD. The V gene lost 6 bases and the J gene lost 5 bases, with 19 bases spanning the gap. The chain's CDR3 is CATSRKTGKTHEQYF. The DNA of the CDR3 is TGTGCCACCAGTAGAAAAACAGGGAAAACCCACGAGCAGTACTTC.

About this clonotype itself: The junction does not match germline at one end; this may be a read error. The rearrangement uses TRBV5-1 and TRBJ2-6, with D perhaps assigned TRBD1 or TRBD2 (5 bases each). CDR3 size: 16 residues. CDR1 and CDR2 from the germline V gene are SGHRS and YFSETQ. CDR3 amino acids: CASSLDGGTGANALTF. For the CDR3, the DNA is TGCGCCAGCAGCTTGGATGGGGGTACTGGGGCCAACGCCCTGACTTTC.

V gene TRBV7-3 combines with J gene TRBJ2-3, with D perhaps TRBD1 (5 bases). Between the trimmed V and J ends, which lost 2 bases and 8 bases, there was a span of 14 bases. This CDR3 has 14 amino acids. Germline V gives CDR1 SGHTA, CDR2 FQGTGA. Here the CDR3 reads CASSLSGYIGTQYF. The DNA for the CDR3 is TGTGCCAGCAGCTTATCAGGGTACATAGGTACGCAGTATTTT.

This clonotype was picked up a small number of times. The rearrangement joins TRBV5-1 to TRBJ1-1; D is uncertain. Germline CDR1 SGHRS, CDR2 YFSETQ. V was shortened by 4 bases and J by 0 bases, with 10 bases between the two germline ends. This CDR3 is built from 14 residues. The CDR3 bases are TGCGCCAGCAGCCCGTCTACCTTGAACACTGAAGCTTTCTTT. This gives the protein CASSPSTLNTEAFF.

V is TRBV11-2 and J is TRBJ2-1; D remains ambiguous. CDR1 and CDR2 (germline): SGHAT, FQNNGV. The CDR3 loop spans 16 amino acids. V dropped 4 bases and J dropped 4 bases, with 17 bases sitting between them. The DNA for the CDR3 is TGTGCCAGCAGCTACTCCGTGGGTTTGGCTTACAATGAGCAGTTCTTC. Its protein is CASSYSVGLAYNEQFF.

In its sample, this clonotype was seen a few times. This chain connects TRBV27 to TRBJ2-1; TRBD2 might be the D (6 bases). The germline CDR1 and CDR2 sequences are MNHEY and SMNVEV (reference sequence). V lost 4 bases and J 7 bases, leaving 17 bases between the germline ends. The length of the CDR3 is 15 residues. This chain's CDR3 is CASSSPGAGRNEQFF. The CDR3 coding sequence is TGTGCCAGCAGTTCGCCGGGAGCCGGACGGAATGAGCAGTTCTTC.

This clonotype has just a few counts. The V gene is TRBV5-1, the J gene TRBJ2-7; 8 bases agree with TRBD1. V trimming: 4 bases; J trimming: 3 bases; junction bases outside the gene matches: 9. There are 15 residues in the CDR3. Germline V gene sequence: CDR1 SGHRS, CDR2 YFSETQ. In DNA form, the CDR3 reads TGCGCCAGCAGCGATAGACAGGGGACCCTCTACGAGCAGTACTTC. Protein sequence: CASSDRQGTLYEQYF.

V and J are TRBV20-1 and TRBJ1-2, with 9 bases lining up with TRBD1. The CDR3 totals 16 residues. V was pared by 0 bases and J by 3 bases, with 8 bases of the junction left unmatched. CDR1 is DFQATT and CDR2 is SNEGSKA in the germline V gene (reference sequence). CDR3 in amino acids: CSARDPGQGADYGYTF. The CDR3 DNA reads TGCAGTGCTAGAGACCCGGGACAGGGAGCTGACTATGGCTACACCTTC.

The V gene is TRBV20-1, the J gene TRBJ2-7, with 9 bases fitting TRBD2. Per germline, CDR1 DFQATT and CDR2 SNEGSKA (reference sequence). The CDR3 spans 14 residues. With 2 bases clipped from V and 3 bases from J, the junction kept 5 bases outside the gene matches. The CDR3 loop reads CSARPSGEIYEQYF. Written as DNA, the CDR3 is TGCAGTGCTAGACCTAGCGGGGAAATCTACGAGCAGTACTTC.

This clonotype was counted between two and nine times. CDR3 sequence (DNA): TGCGCCAGCAGCTTACGGGAGAGCGGGACCCAGTACTTC. It is translated as CASSLRESGTQYF. The chain carries TRBV5-1 and TRBJ2-5; a weak D match, TRBD2 (6 bases). The CDR3 covers 13 residues. The germline V gene has CDR1 SGHRS and CDR2 YFSETQ. Trimming shortened V by 2 bases and J by 7 bases, and 12 bases separated the two germline ends.

The chain is built from TRBV7-2 and TRBJ2-5, with D perhaps TRBD1 (6 bases). There are 15 residues in the CDR3. Trimming took 2 bases from V and 4 from J, leaving 14 bases between them. Germline V lookup: CDR1 SGHTA, CDR2 FQGNSA. The CDR3 sequence is CASSLSQGRGETQYF. The CDR3 nucleotides are TGTGCCAGCAGCTTATCCCAGGGGCGAGGAGAGACCCAGTACTTC.

This clonotype was observed a few times. The V and J genes are TRBV30 and TRBJ1-2; tentatively, D is TRBD1 (5 bases). CDR1 is GTSNPN and CDR2 is SVGIG in the germline V gene (reference sequence). V lost 8 bases and J 0 bases, leaving 19 bases between the germline ends. This CDR3 has 15 amino acids. DNA of the CDR3: TGTGCCCGTCCGTCCGGGGAAGGGGCTAACTATGGCTACACCTTC. It encodes CARPSGEGANYGYTF.

The chain links TRBV10-3 to TRBJ2-1; D unresolved. Looked up from germline, CDR1 is ENHRY and CDR2 is SYGVKD. V lost 3 bases and J 7 bases, leaving 10 bases between the germline ends. The CDR3 has 13 amino acids. The CDR3 loop reads CAISDAQENEQFF. The DNA of the CDR3 is TGTGCCATCAGTGATGCCCAGGAGAATGAGCAGTTCTTC.

The rearrangement links TRBV6-5 to TRBJ1-1; 8 bases are a match to TRBD1. The CDR3 is 14 amino acids. Unmatched junction bases numbered 5, after V lost 2 bases and J lost 6 bases. Germline assignment: CDR1 MNHEY and CDR2 SVGAGI. CDR3 sequence reads: CASSYGQGFAEAFF. DNA of the CDR3: TGTGCCAGCAGTTACGGACAGGGTTTCGCTGAAGCTTTCTTT.

The chain combines TRBV27 with TRBJ2-7; D is possibly TRBD1 (5 bases). In germline, CDR1 is MNHEY, CDR2 SMNVEV (reference sequence). V dropped 5 bases and J dropped 9 bases, with 17 bases sitting between them. The CDR3 spans 13 residues. The CDR3 coding sequence is TGTGCCAGCAGTGCCACGACAGTTACGGTGCAGTACTTC. Translated: CASSATTVTVQYF.

The genes are TRBV5-5 and TRBJ2-3; TRBD2 aligns across 7 bases. CDR3 length: 14 residues. Germline V CDR1 and CDR2: SGHKS, YYEKEE (reference sequence). Germline trimming cut 4 bases from V and 3 bases from J; bases unmatched to any gene: 5. CDR3 region: CASSPGLGTDTQYF. The DNA for the CDR3 is TGTGCCAGCAGCCCCGGACTAGGGACAGATACGCAGTATTTT.

This clonotype appeared a few times. V is TRBV24-1 and J is TRBJ1-1; a weak D match, TRBD1 (5 bases). Trimming cost V 0 bases and J 2 bases, with 15 bases left between them. This CDR3 is 17 amino acids long. The germline V gene has CDR1 KGHDR and CDR2 SFDVKD. CDR3 loop: CATSDLVGRVVNTEAFF. The CDR3 DNA sequence: TGTGCCACCAGTGATTTGGTGGGACGGGTGGTCAACACTGAAGCTTTCTTT.

V gene TRBV20-1 combines with J gene TRBJ2-1; D ambiguous. Germline CDR1 DFQATT, CDR2 SNEGSKA (reference sequence). This CDR3 has 19 amino acids. The ends were cut back, 1 base at V and 5 bases at J, with 27 bases in the middle. The CDR3 sequence is CSARVPVRRGAPKNNEQFF. For the CDR3, the DNA is TGCAGTGCTAGAGTCCCGGTACGTCGAGGAGCACCTAAAAACAATGAGCAGTTCTTC.

The chain has TRBV3-1 and TRBJ2-1; a possible D gene is TRBD2 (6 bases). Trimming stripped 4 bases from V and 0 bases from J, with 10 bases between. This CDR3 has 15 residues. CDR1 and CDR2 from the germline V gene are LGHDT and YNNKEL (reference sequence). This CDR3 is CASSPEDYSYNEQFF. In DNA, the CDR3 is TGTGCCAGCAGCCCTGAGGACTACTCCTACAATGAGCAGTTCTTC.

This clonotype was recorded a few times. The rearrangement joins TRBV2 to TRBJ1-2, with unresolved D. The length of the CDR3 is 13 residues. Trimming removed 7 bases at V and 2 bases at J, with 11 bases between. From germline, CDR1 is SNHLY and CDR2 FYNNEI. The CDR3 is CASKDGSNYGYTF. The CDR3 DNA reads TGTGCCAGCAAGGACGGTTCAAACTATGGCTACACCTTC.